A single sample gave rise to the 14 T cell receptor beta chains below, sequenced in a study of T cell responses to AZD1222 COVID-19 vaccine. Clones were sequenced by immunoSEQ multiplex PCR, and TCRdb holds only the in-frame ones, with some missing. The sample lists around 150,000 clones; around 94% were seen once. This specimen consisted of peripheral blood, obtained on day 0 of AZD1222 vaccination. The receptors stem from an adult in good health.

The chain joins TRBV5-5 to TRBJ1-2, with D perhaps matching TRBD1 (5 bases). The CDR3 runs 15 residues. CDR1 SGHKS and CDR2 YYEKEE come from the germline V gene (reference sequence). V was shortened by 2 bases and J by 4 bases, with 15 bases between the two germline ends. This CDR3 is CASSFRGTELYGYTF. The CDR3 bases are TGTGCCAGCAGCTTTCGGGGGACGGAGCTCTATGGCTACACCTTC.

V and J are TRBV5-1 and TRBJ1-1, with no clear D. CDR3 length: 13 amino acids. Germline V gene lookup returns CDR1 SGHRS and CDR2 YFSETQ. The V end lost 2 bases, the J end lost 1 base, and 6 bases lay between the germline ends. This chain's CDR3 is CASSFGTNTEAFF. CDR3 nucleotide sequence: TGCGCCAGCAGCTTCGGTACGAACACTGAAGCTTTCTTT.

The chain is built from TRBV12-5 and TRBJ2-3; 10 bases line up with TRBD2. V lost 0 bases and J lost 4; bases outside the gene matches: 10. The CDR3 consists of 18 residues. CDR1 is LGHNT, CDR2 FRNRAP, per germline. The CDR3 protein is CASGLVLLASGSPDTQYF. CDR3 DNA sequence: TGTGCTAGTGGTTTGGTATTGCTGGCTAGCGGGAGTCCAGATACGCAGTATTTT.

This chain uses TRBV14 with TRBJ1-4, with D unclear. Germline V gene data show CDR1 as SGHDN and CDR2 as FVKESK. The CDR3 sequence is 13 residues long. Trimming took off 0 bases at V and 13 bases at J, with 12 bases between the two ends. In DNA, the CDR3 is TGTGCCAGCAGCCAAGATCCCGACAACTTACTGTTTTTT. Its protein is CASSQDPDNLLFF.

The chain recombines TRBV2 with TRBJ2-3; 8 bases match TRBD2. V shed 7 bases and J 4 bases; nucleotides not matched to a gene: 16. The CDR3 contains 17 residues. Germline CDR1 SNHLY, CDR2 FYNNEI. This chain's CDR3 is CASTPVGLEKGADTQYF. Here the CDR3 DNA reads TGTGCCAGCACCCCAGTGGGACTAGAGAAGGGCGCAGATACGCAGTATTTT.

This rearrangement joins TRBV11-2 to TRBJ1-1, with unresolved D. V lost 5 bases, J lost 3 bases, and 10 bases lay in between. This CDR3 contains 13 residues. The V gene's germline CDR1 is SGHAT and CDR2 FQNNGV. CDR3 in amino acids: CASSTYSHTEAFF. CDR3 nucleotide sequence: TGTGCCAGCAGCACATACAGCCACACTGAAGCTTTCTTT.

The chain joins TRBV27 to TRBJ1-6, with D unresolved. The CDR3 length is 16 residues. The V and J ends lost 5 bases and 7 bases respectively, with 18 bases between them. CDR1 and CDR2 (germline): MNHEY, SMNVEV (reference sequence). CDR3 nucleotide sequence: TGTGCCAGCAGTCATGGAGTTGCTAAAATAAATTCACCCCTCCACTTT. Protein: CASSHGVAKINSPLHF.

The J gene is TRBJ1-6, the V gene TRBV11-2; 10 bases line up with TRBD1. V shed 4 bases and J 5 bases; nucleotides not matched to a gene: 2. CDR3 length: 15 amino acids. In germline, CDR1 is SGHAT, CDR2 FQNNGV. Here the CDR3 reads CASSYGTGDNSPLHF. CDR3 in DNA: TGTGCCAGCAGCTATGGGACAGGGGATAATTCACCCCTCCACTTT.

V is TRBV12-3 or TRBV12-4 and J is TRBJ1-1, with TRBD1 as a possible D gene (5 bases). Trimming removed 8 bases at V and 0 bases at J, with 7 bases between. The CDR3 contains 12 residues. The CDR3 is CASGHMNTEAFF. The CDR3 DNA sequence: TGTGCCAGCGGACACATGAACACTGAAGCTTTCTTT.

The genes are TRBV19 and TRBJ2-3; no reliable D call. The germline V and J ends were trimmed by 6 bases and 0 bases, with 16 bases remaining between them. The germline CDR1 and CDR2 sequences are LNHDA and SQIVND (reference sequence). The CDR3 runs to 16 residues. The CDR3 spells CASSLQSQSSTDTQYF. The CDR3 DNA reads TGTGCCAGTAGCCTACAGTCCCAATCTAGCACAGATACGCAGTATTTT.

The chain joins TRBV28 to TRBJ2-2, with a weak D call TRBD1 (5 bases). Germline V gives CDR1 MDHEN, CDR2 SYDVKM. V was cut by 11 bases and J by 3 bases, with 16 bases left in between. This CDR3 contains 14 residues. CDR3 residues: CAARVLRDTGELFF. The CDR3 nucleotides read TGTGCCGCTAGGGTTCTCAGGGACACCGGGGAGCTGTTTTTT.

CDR3 DNA: TGTGCCAGCAGCTCCGGGGGCGGGAGGAGTTTAGCCTACAATGAGCAGTTCTTC. It encodes CASSSGGGRSLAYNEQFF. This rearrangement joins TRBV7-6 to TRBJ2-1; 8 bases fit TRBD2. V trimming: 4 bases; J trimming: 2 bases; junction bases outside the gene matches: 13. This CDR3 contains 18 residues. Germline lookup yields CDR1 SGHVS and CDR2 FNYEAQ. The whole variable domain, remainder taken from reference TRBV7-6 and TRBJ2-1, is GAGVSQSPRYKVTKRGQDVALRCDPISGHVSLYWYRQALGQGPEFLTYFNYEAQQDKSGLPNDRFSAERPEGSISTLTIQRTEQRDSAMYRCASSSGGGRSLAYNEQFFGPGTRLTVL.

In this sample, this clone turned up once. The rearrangement links TRBV28 to TRBJ1-2, with 8 nucleotides matching TRBD1. The CDR3 is 13 residues long. Trimming removed 7 bases from V and 2 bases from J; junction bases left unmatched: 3. The germline gives CDR1 MDHEN, CDR2 SYDVKM. The CDR3 reads CASTRGLNYGYTF. CDR3 coding DNA: TGTGCCAGCACCAGGGGGCTAAACTATGGCTACACCTTC.

In DNA form, the CDR3 reads TGTGCCAGCAGCCCGAGACTAGCGGGAAGTATCGAGACCCAGTACTTC. This codes for CASSPRLAGSIETQYF. This chain uses TRBV7-9 with TRBJ2-5; 11 positions match TRBD2. Germline loops: CDR1 SEHNR, CDR2 FQNEAQ (reference sequence). The CDR3 extends over 16 amino acids. V dropped 5 bases and J dropped 5; count of bases not matched to a gene: 10.